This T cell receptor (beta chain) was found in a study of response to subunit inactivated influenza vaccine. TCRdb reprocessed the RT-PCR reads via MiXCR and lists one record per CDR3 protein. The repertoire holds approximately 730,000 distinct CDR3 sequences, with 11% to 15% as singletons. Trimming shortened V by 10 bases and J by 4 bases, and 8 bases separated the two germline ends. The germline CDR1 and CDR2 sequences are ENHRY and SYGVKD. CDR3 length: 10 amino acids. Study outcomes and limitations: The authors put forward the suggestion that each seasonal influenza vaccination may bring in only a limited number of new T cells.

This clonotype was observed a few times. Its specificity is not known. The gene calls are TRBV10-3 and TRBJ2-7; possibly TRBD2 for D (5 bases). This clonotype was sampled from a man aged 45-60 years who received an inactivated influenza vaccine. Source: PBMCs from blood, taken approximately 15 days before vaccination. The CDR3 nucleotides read TGTGCCACCGGGGAGTACGAGCAGTACTTC. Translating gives CATGEYEQYF.